This T cell receptor beta chain appears in the sequencing data of a study of blood T cell repertoires in COVID-19. Per germline, CDR1 LGHDT and CDR2 YNNKEL (reference sequence). V shed 0 bases, J shed 7 bases, and the junction held 8 bases outside the gene matches. The CDR3 is made up of 15 amino acids. Original analysis: Reference gene primers were amplified, and this amplification served to estimate nucleated cell counts. Method: immunoSEQ multiplex PCR; TCRdb's copy keeps in-frame clones and lacks some. V and J calls and clone size are given by that table; D and trimming were obtained from the DNA. The sample has 95,000 to 100,000 clones, around 92% seen once.

This receptor was obtained from a man between 45 and 60 years old with active COVID-19. This chain uses TRBV3-1 (or the pseudogene TRBV3-2) with TRBJ1-1, with 7 bases identical to TRBD1. Sequenced input: peripheral blood. CDR3 in amino acids: CASSQDDRARLEAFF. As DNA, the CDR3 is TGTGCCAGCAGCCAAGATGACAGGGCTCGCCTTGAAGCTTTCTTT.